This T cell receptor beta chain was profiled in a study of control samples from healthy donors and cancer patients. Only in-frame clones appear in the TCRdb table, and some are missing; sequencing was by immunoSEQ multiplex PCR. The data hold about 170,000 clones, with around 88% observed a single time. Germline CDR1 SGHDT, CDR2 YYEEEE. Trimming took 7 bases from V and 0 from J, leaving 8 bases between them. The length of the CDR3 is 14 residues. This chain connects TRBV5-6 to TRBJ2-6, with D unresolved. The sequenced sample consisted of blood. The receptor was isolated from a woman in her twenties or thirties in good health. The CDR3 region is CASQTHSGANVLTF. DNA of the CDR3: TGTGCCAGCCAAACACACTCTGGGGCCAACGTCCTGACTTTC.